This is a list of T cell receptor beta chains from one sample in a study of T cell clonotyping in hematopoietic cell transplantation. Some clones are missing from TCRdb's copy, which holds only in-frame ones; the method was immunoSEQ multiplex PCR. The sample contains 30,000 to 45,000 clones, 80% to 90% of which appear only once. What was sequenced was peripheral blood mononuclear cells. Receptor source: a woman in her forties in good health. Some clones in this sample may be carry-over from other donors' samples. The CDR3 runs from the conserved cysteine through the conserved F or W. A D gene is named only where the DNA matches it firmly. Clone size is stated in some rows and not others, as once, few, many or a class when expanded.

j_call: TRBJ1-2; clone_size: .; v_call: TRBV6-5; d_call: .; cdr3_aa: CASTEAPVYGYTF; cdr3_nt: TGTGCCAGCACCGAAGCTCCGGTCTATGGCTACACCTTC
j_call: TRBJ2-5; clone_size: once; v_call: TRBV19; d_call: .; cdr3_aa: CASSIGVPGTQYF; cdr3_nt: TGTGCCAGTAGTATTGGGGTACCAGGGACCCAGTACTTC
j_call: TRBJ1-5; clone_size: few; v_call: TRBV28; d_call: .; cdr3_aa: CASSSDSQPQHF; cdr3_nt: TGTGCCAGCAGTTCGGACAGTCAGCCCCAGCATTTT
j_call: TRBJ1-2; clone_size: .; v_call: TRBV5-6; d_call: .; cdr3_aa: CASSLGTTFNYGYTF; cdr3_nt: TGTGCCAGCAGCTTAGGGACAACATTTAACTATGGCTACACCTTC
j_call: TRBJ1-2; clone_size: .; v_call: TRBV4-2; d_call: .; cdr3_aa: CASSQAVEINYGYTF; cdr3_nt: TGTGCCAGCAGCCAAGCCGTGGAGATTAACTATGGCTACACCTTC
j_call: TRBJ1-2; clone_size: .; v_call: TRBV5-5; d_call: .; cdr3_aa: CASSLVTGVDGYTF; cdr3_nt: TGTGCCAGCAGCTTGGTGACGGGGGTAGATGGCTACACCTTC
j_call: TRBJ1-5; clone_size: .; v_call: TRBV2; d_call: TRBD1; cdr3_aa: CASSEVGRGLQPQHF; cdr3_nt: TGTGCCAGCAGTGAAGTGGGGAGGGGGCTTCAGCCCCAGCATTTT
j_call: TRBJ1-1; clone_size: .; v_call: TRBV27; d_call: .; cdr3_aa: CASSFTVNTEAFF; cdr3_nt: TGTGCCAGCAGTTTTACAGTAAACACTGAAGCTTTCTTT
j_call: TRBJ1-1; clone_size: .; v_call: TRBV19; d_call: .; cdr3_aa: CASSIRGAEAFF; cdr3_nt: TGTGCCAGTAGTATAAGAGGGGCGGAAGCTTTCTTT
j_call: TRBJ2-5; clone_size: .; v_call: TRBV10-2; d_call: .; cdr3_aa: CASNRGHQETQYF; cdr3_nt: TGCGCCAGCAATCGGGGTCACCAAGAGACCCAGTACTTC
j_call: TRBJ1-4; clone_size: .; v_call: TRBV29-1; d_call: TRBD1; cdr3_aa: CSAGQGADEKLFF; cdr3_nt: TGCAGCGCCGGACAGGGGGCAGATGAAAAACTGTTTTTT
j_call: TRBJ2-7; clone_size: .; v_call: TRBV28; d_call: TRBD2; cdr3_aa: CASTISGGSYEQYF; cdr3_nt: TGTGCCAGCACCATTAGCGGGGGATCGTACGAGCAGTACTTC
j_call: TRBJ2-1; clone_size: .; v_call: TRBV5-1; d_call: TRBD2; cdr3_aa: CASSGTSGSNEQFF; cdr3_nt: TGCGCCAGCAGCGGGACTAGCGGGAGTAATGAGCAGTTCTTC
j_call: TRBJ2-5; clone_size: .; v_call: TRBV28; d_call: .; cdr3_aa: CASSFREGRETQYF; cdr3_nt: TGTGCCAGCAGTTTCCGAGAGGGGCGAGAGACCCAGTACTTC
j_call: TRBJ2-3; clone_size: .; v_call: TRBV5-1; d_call: .; cdr3_aa: CASSITTDTQYF; cdr3_nt: TGCGCCAGCAGCATAACCACAGATACGCAGTATTTT
j_call: TRBJ2-7; clone_size: .; v_call: TRBV5-5; d_call: .; cdr3_aa: CASSLAAPGEQYF; cdr3_nt: TGTGCCAGCAGCTTGGCCGCCCCTGGCGAGCAGTACTTC
j_call: TRBJ1-5; clone_size: .; v_call: TRBV6-5; d_call: .; cdr3_aa: CASSYSLVSNQPQHF; cdr3_nt: TGTGCCAGCAGTTACTCGTTAGTAAGCAATCAGCCCCAGCATTTT
j_call: TRBJ2-7; clone_size: .; v_call: TRBV15; d_call: TRBD1; cdr3_aa: CATSRRDREAYEQYF; cdr3_nt: TGTGCCACCAGCAGGCGGGACAGGGAGGCCTACGAGCAGTACTTC
j_call: TRBJ2-2; clone_size: .; v_call: TRBV30; d_call: TRBD2; cdr3_aa: CAWSGFSGGTGELFF; cdr3_nt: TGTGCCTGGAGTGGATTTAGCGGGGGCACCGGGGAGCTGTTTTTT
j_call: TRBJ2-7; clone_size: .; v_call: TRBV18; d_call: .; cdr3_aa: CASSPISDEQYF; cdr3_nt: TGTGCCAGCTCACCAATATCGGACGAGCAGTACTTC
j_call: TRBJ2-3; clone_size: .; v_call: TRBV30; d_call: .; cdr3_aa: CAWLRTGGTSTDTQYF; cdr3_nt: TGTGCCTGGTTACGGACCGGCGGGACAAGCACAGATACGCAGTATTTT
j_call: TRBJ1-5; clone_size: .; v_call: TRBV30; d_call: TRBD1; cdr3_aa: CAFRDRGNQPQHF; cdr3_nt: TGTGCCTTTCGGGACAGGGGAAATCAGCCCCAGCATTTT
j_call: TRBJ1-4; clone_size: .; v_call: TRBV9; d_call: .; cdr3_aa: CASSALFDAGGGEKLFF; cdr3_nt: TGTGCCAGCAGCGCTCTATTTGATGCGGGGGGTGGAGAAAAACTGTTTTTT
j_call: TRBJ2-7; clone_size: .; v_call: TRBV6-5; d_call: .; cdr3_aa: CASSLPGSYEQYF; cdr3_nt: TGTGCCAGCAGCCTACCGGGGAGCTACGAGCAGTACTTC
j_call: TRBJ2-7; clone_size: .; v_call: TRBV27; d_call: .; cdr3_aa: CASQPRLGGYEQYF; cdr3_nt: TGTGCCAGCCAGCCCCGACTAGGGGGCTACGAGCAGTACTTC
j_call: TRBJ2-1; clone_size: .; v_call: TRBV4-1; d_call: .; cdr3_aa: CASSQDIRNEQFF; cdr3_nt: TGCGCCAGCAGCCAAGACATTAGGAATGAGCAGTTCTTC
j_call: TRBJ2-5; clone_size: .; v_call: TRBV7-9; d_call: TRBD1; cdr3_aa: CASSSTGGSGETQYF; cdr3_nt: TGTGCCAGCAGCTCCACAGGGGGCTCGGGGGAGACCCAGTACTTC
j_call: TRBJ1-1; clone_size: .; v_call: TRBV30; d_call: TRBD1; cdr3_aa: CAWSYGTGNTEAFF; cdr3_nt: TGTGCCTGGAGCTATGGGACAGGGAACACTGAAGCTTTCTTT
j_call: TRBJ2-2; clone_size: .; v_call: TRBV2; d_call: TRBD2; cdr3_aa: CASSPGLADANTGELFF; cdr3_nt: TGTGCCAGCAGTCCGGGACTAGCGGACGCGAACACCGGGGAGCTGTTTTTT
j_call: TRBJ2-7; clone_size: .; v_call: TRBV10-3; d_call: TRBD1; cdr3_aa: CAISQTGRYEQYF; cdr3_nt: TGTGCCATCAGCCAGACAGGGCGCTACGAGCAGTACTTC
j_call: TRBJ2-7; clone_size: .; v_call: TRBV28; d_call: .; cdr3_aa: CASSSPSVSSYEQYF; cdr3_nt: TGTGCCAGCAGTTCACCTAGCGTGAGCTCCTACGAGCAGTACTTC
j_call: TRBJ2-2; clone_size: .; v_call: TRBV5-6; d_call: .; cdr3_aa: CASSFLAGRTGELFF; cdr3_nt: TGTGCCAGCAGCTTCCTCGCGGGAAGAACCGGGGAGCTGTTTTTT
j_call: TRBJ2-3; clone_size: .; v_call: TRBV30; d_call: .; cdr3_aa: CAWSHKGELDTQYF; cdr3_nt: TGTGCCTGGAGTCATAAGGGGGAACTAGATACGCAGTATTTT
j_call: TRBJ2-3; clone_size: .; v_call: TRBV5-1; d_call: TRBD2; cdr3_aa: CASRQSPRAGDSDTQYF; cdr3_nt: TGCGCCAGCAGACAAAGTCCTCGAGCGGGAGATTCAGATACGCAGTATTTT
j_call: TRBJ1-5; clone_size: .; v_call: TRBV5-6; d_call: .; cdr3_aa: CASSVGPNQPQHF; cdr3_nt: TGTGCCAGCAGCGTAGGACCAAATCAGCCCCAGCATTTT
j_call: TRBJ2-1; clone_size: once; v_call: TRBV29-1; d_call: TRBD2; cdr3_aa: CSGSTSGYNEQFF; cdr3_nt: TGCAGCGGATCAACTAGCGGCTACAATGAGCAGTTCTTC
j_call: TRBJ2-5; clone_size: .; v_call: TRBV28; d_call: TRBD2; cdr3_aa: CASRGEREEGETQYF; cdr3_nt: TGTGCCAGCAGGGGGGAGCGGGAGGAGGGAGAGACCCAGTACTTC
j_call: TRBJ2-3; clone_size: .; v_call: TRBV19; d_call: TRBD2; cdr3_aa: CASSKREDYTDTQYF; cdr3_nt: TGTGCCAGTAGTAAACGGGAGGACTACACAGATACGCAGTATTTT
j_call: TRBJ2-7; clone_size: .; v_call: TRBV10-3; d_call: .; cdr3_aa: CAISESSGLPSYEQYF; cdr3_nt: TGTGCCATCAGTGAGTCATCTGGTCTGCCCTCCTACGAGCAGTACTTC
j_call: TRBJ2-7; clone_size: .; v_call: TRBV4-2; d_call: .; cdr3_aa: CASSQGRDSYEQYF; cdr3_nt: TGTGCCAGCAGCCAAGGGCGGGACTCCTACGAGCAGTACTTC
j_call: TRBJ1-2; clone_size: .; v_call: TRBV5-6; d_call: TRBD1; cdr3_aa: CASSLDGQGAFGYTF; cdr3_nt: TGTGCCAGCAGCTTGGACGGACAGGGGGCTTTTGGCTACACCTTC
j_call: TRBJ2-7; clone_size: few; v_call: TRBV30; d_call: .; cdr3_aa: CAWEAVCFVEQYF; cdr3_nt: TGTGCCTGGGAGGCGGTCTGCTTTGTGGAGCAGTACTTC
j_call: TRBJ2-3; clone_size: .; v_call: TRBV5-1; d_call: .; cdr3_aa: CASSPIRILGTDTQYF; cdr3_nt: TGCGCCAGCAGCCCAATCCGGATCTTGGGCACAGATACGCAGTATTTT
j_call: TRBJ1-1; clone_size: .; v_call: TRBV7-9; d_call: .; cdr3_aa: CASSLGTNTEAFF; cdr3_nt: TGTGCCAGCAGCTTAGGAACAAACACTGAAGCTTTCTTT
j_call: TRBJ2-3; clone_size: .; v_call: TRBV28; d_call: .; cdr3_aa: CASSSPGALSTDTQYF; cdr3_nt: TGTGCCAGCAGTTCTCCGGGGGCCTTGAGCACAGATACGCAGTATTTT
j_call: TRBJ1-1; clone_size: once; v_call: TRBV2; d_call: .; cdr3_aa: CASILEGEGTEAFF; cdr3_nt: TGTGCCAGCATCTTAGAAGGGGAAGGAACTGAAGCTTTCTTT
j_call: TRBJ1-5; clone_size: .; v_call: TRBV30; d_call: .; cdr3_aa: CAWKAGINQPQHF; cdr3_nt: TGTGCCTGGAAAGCAGGGATCAATCAGCCCCAGCATTTT
j_call: TRBJ2-2; clone_size: .; v_call: TRBV10-3; d_call: .; cdr3_aa: CAISGPGDEVPGELFF; cdr3_nt: TGTGCCATCAGTGGCCCCGGTGATGAGGTACCCGGGGAGCTGTTTTTT
j_call: TRBJ2-5; clone_size: .; v_call: TRBV2; d_call: .; cdr3_aa: CASSKEGRQETQYF; cdr3_nt: TGTGCCAGCAGTAAGGAGGGCCGCCAAGAGACCCAGTACTTC
j_call: TRBJ1-1; clone_size: .; v_call: TRBV27; d_call: TRBD1; cdr3_aa: CASSDPGQGLTEAFF; cdr3_nt: TGTGCCAGCAGTGATCCGGGACAGGGCCTTACTGAAGCTTTCTTT
j_call: TRBJ1-5; clone_size: .; v_call: TRBV19; d_call: TRBD1; cdr3_aa: CASRSIGSTGHSNQPQHF; cdr3_nt: TGTGCCAGTCGCAGTATAGGATCGACAGGGCATAGCAATCAGCCCCAGCATTTT
j_call: TRBJ2-7; clone_size: .; v_call: TRBV5-1; d_call: TRBD1; cdr3_aa: CASSARGPTYEQYF; cdr3_nt: TGCGCCAGCAGCGCCAGGGGGCCCACCTACGAGCAGTACTTC
j_call: TRBJ1-1; clone_size: .; v_call: TRBV6-6; d_call: .; cdr3_aa: CASSSPVGRDTEAFF; cdr3_nt: TGTGCCAGCAGTTCCCCTGTGGGGAGGGACACTGAAGCTTTCTTT
j_call: TRBJ2-5; clone_size: .; v_call: TRBV7-2; d_call: .; cdr3_aa: CASSPQTAQETQYF; cdr3_nt: TGTGCCAGCAGCCCACAAACGGCCCAAGAGACCCAGTACTTC
j_call: TRBJ1-2; clone_size: .; v_call: TRBV6-1; d_call: TRBD1; cdr3_aa: CASRRTGRDYGYTF; cdr3_nt: TGTGCCAGCAGGAGGACAGGGAGAGACTATGGCTACACCTTC
j_call: TRBJ2-1; clone_size: .; v_call: TRBV10-3; d_call: TRBD2; cdr3_aa: CAISDLAGGTYNEQFF; cdr3_nt: TGTGCCATCAGTGACCTAGCGGGAGGCACCTACAATGAGCAGTTCTTC
j_call: TRBJ2-3; clone_size: .; v_call: TRBV18; d_call: TRBD2; cdr3_aa: CASSPQAGEGATQYF; cdr3_nt: TGTGCCAGCTCACCACAAGCGGGAGAAGGGGCTACGCAGTATTTT